The 16 T cell receptor beta chains in this list originate from one sample, sequenced in a study of blood T cell repertoires in COVID-19. Assay used: immunoSEQ multiplex PCR; TCRdb lists only in-frame clones, some missing. The table records nearly 80,000 clones, roughly 80% of them present only once. Sequences were obtained from peripheral blood. Receptor source: a woman between 70 and 85 years old with acute or convalescent COVID-19.

The genes are TRBV19 and TRBJ1-4; 8 nucleotides line up with TRBD1. The V gene end was trimmed by 5 bases and the J gene end by 8 bases; junction bases not matched to a gene: 7. Germline CDR1 reads LNHDA; CDR2 reads SQIVND (reference sequence). This CDR3 has 14 residues. The DNA of the CDR3 is TGTGCCAGTAGTGCAGGGGGCATGGGCGAAAAACTGTTTTTT. It codes for CASSAGGMGEKLFF.

The rearrangement joins TRBV25-1 to TRBJ1-1; D may be TRBD1 (6 bases). Trimming removed 7 bases at V and 11 bases at J, with 14 bases between. The CDR3 loop spans 11 amino acids. Germline values: CDR1 MGHDK, CDR2 SYGVNS. The CDR3 coding sequence is TGTGCCAGCACTTCACAGGGCTTGGCTTTCTTT. It is translated as CASTSQGLAFF.

V and J are TRBV10-3 and TRBJ1-3; TRBD1 aligns across 7 bases. J lost 2 bases, V lost 2 bases, and 3 bases had no gene match. The germline V gene encodes CDR1 ENHRY and CDR2 SYGVKD. The CDR3 is made up of 15 amino acids. The DNA for the CDR3 is TGTGCCATCAGTGAGGACAGGGCGGCTGGAAACACCATATATTTT. Amino acid sequence: CAISEDRAAGNTIYF.

The chain links TRBV19 to TRBJ1-6; D uncertain. This CDR3 contains 15 residues. Germline V gives CDR1 LNHDA, CDR2 SQIVND (reference sequence). Trimming took off 6 bases at V and 7 bases at J, with 16 bases between the two ends. DNA for the CDR3: TGTGCCAGTAGCGCTAGTCCCCGAGGGAATTCACCCCTCCACTTT. Translation: CASSASPRGNSPLHF.

The genes are TRBV12-3 or TRBV12-4 and TRBJ2-7; 9 nucleotides match TRBD2. With 6 bases clipped from V and 7 bases from J, the junction kept 7 bases outside the gene matches. The CDR3 is 13 residues long. CDR3 residues: CASRTGTSREQYF. The CDR3 nucleotides are TGTGCCAGCAGGACCGGGACTAGCCGTGAGCAGTACTTC.

V and J are TRBV6-5 and TRBJ2-2, with TRBD1 matching over 7 bases. V shed 6 bases, J shed 5 bases, and the junction held 9 bases outside the gene matches. Germline CDR1 is MNHEY and CDR2 is SVGAGI. This CDR3 has 15 amino acids. The CDR3: CASRQQGTVTGELFF. Here the CDR3 DNA reads TGTGCCAGCAGGCAACAGGGGACGGTAACCGGGGAGCTGTTTTTT.

This clone came up once. The J gene is TRBJ1-2, the V gene TRBV5-6; no reliable D call. The CDR3 consists of 14 residues. CDR1 SGHDT and CDR2 YYEEEE come from the germline V gene. The V end lost 5 bases, the J end lost 7 bases, and 18 bases lay between the germline ends. The CDR3 reads CASRTGGFSSGYTF. The CDR3 nucleotides are TGTGCCAGCAGGACGGGTGGGTTTTCCTCTGGCTACACCTTC.

This rearrangement joins TRBV11-2 to TRBJ2-1; D possibly corresponds to TRBD1 (6 bases). Trimming left V 1 base short and J 9 bases short, with 7 bases between. Germline V gene sequence: CDR1 SGHAT, CDR2 FQNNGV. This CDR3 spans 12 amino acids. The chain's CDR3 is CASSLVGGEQFF. The CDR3 bases are TGTGCCAGCAGCTTAGTAGGGGGTGAGCAGTTCTTC.

The gene calls are TRBV6-1 and TRBJ2-7, with 7 bases fitting TRBD2. This CDR3 contains 14 residues. Per germline, CDR1 MNHNS and CDR2 SASEGT. V shed 0 bases, J shed 4 bases, and the junction held 3 bases outside the gene matches. Here the CDR3 DNA reads TGTGCCAGCAGTGAAGCGGGAGGGTCATACGAGCAGTACTTC. Translation gives CASSEAGGSYEQYF.

The CDR3 coding sequence is TGTGCCAGTAGTATTGAGGGTAGAGCGGCACTCTACAATGAGCAGTTCTTC. The encoded protein is CASSIEGRAALYNEQFF. The rearrangement joins TRBV19 to TRBJ2-1; a possible D gene is TRBD2 (5 bases). CDR1 LNHDA and CDR2 SQIVND come from the germline V gene (reference sequence). Trimming pared 3 bases from V and 3 bases from J, leaving 18 bases between. This CDR3 spans 17 amino acids.

CDR3: CASSTNQGRDYGYTF. CDR3 nucleotides: TGTGCCAGTAGTACCAATCAGGGTCGGGACTATGGCTACACCTTC. V gene TRBV19 combines with J gene TRBJ1-2; D is perhaps TRBD1 (5 bases). The CDR3 covers 15 residues. V lost 4 bases and J lost 3, with 15 bases in between. Germline V gene sequence: CDR1 LNHDA, CDR2 SQIVND (reference sequence).

The chain combines TRBV7-2 with TRBJ2-3; 10 nucleotides align to TRBD2. Unmatched junction bases numbered 8, after V lost 0 bases and J lost 8 bases. The CDR3 runs 16 residues. Germline values: CDR1 SGHTA, CDR2 FQGNSA. CDR3 region: CASSLAPGLARGTQYF. CDR3 coding DNA: TGTGCCAGCAGCTTAGCGCCGGGACTAGCGCGGGGTACGCAGTATTTT.

V is TRBV5-1 and J is TRBJ2-1; the D gene is possibly TRBD2 (5 bases). CDR3 length: 12 amino acids. Per the germline V gene, CDR1 is SGHRS and CDR2 is YFSETQ. V was clipped by 5 bases and J by 7 bases, with 10 bases between them. CDR3 protein: CASRREGNEQFF. The CDR3 DNA is TGCGCCAGCAGACGGGAAGGGAATGAGCAGTTCTTC.

This clone occurred a few times. The chain links TRBV5-1 to TRBJ2-5, with 9 bases lining up with TRBD1. This CDR3 has 15 residues. Germline V CDR1 and CDR2: SGHRS, YFSETQ. After removal of 5 bases from V and 2 bases from J, the junction contained 7 bases not matched to a gene. As DNA, the CDR3 is TGCGCCAGCAGGAGCACGGACAGGGGTCAAGAGACCCAGTACTTC. Translation gives CASRSTDRGQETQYF.

The chain uses TRBV5-4 and TRBJ2-3; 12 bases match TRBD2. The germline gives CDR1 SGHNT, CDR2 YYREEE (reference sequence). With V trimmed by 3 bases and J by 6 bases, 8 bases remained unmatched. The CDR3 is 16 residues long. CDR3 region: CASSSRTSGVRDTQYF. DNA of the CDR3: TGTGCCAGCAGCTCTAGGACTAGCGGGGTTAGGGATACGCAGTATTTT.

V gene TRBV29-1 combines with J gene TRBJ2-5; possibly TRBD1 for D (5 bases). The CDR3 consists of 14 residues. Trimming stripped 3 bases from V and 4 bases from J, with 15 bases between. CDR1 is SQVTM, CDR2 ANQGSEA, per germline. Here the CDR3 reads CSVDIGKGPETQYF. CDR3 in DNA: TGCAGCGTTGATATAGGGAAGGGGCCAGAGACCCAGTACTTC.